A selection of T cell receptor beta chains follows, all from one sample in a study of T cells after posttransplantation cyclophosphamide. The assay was immunoSEQ multiplex PCR, and TCRdb's table has in-frame clones only and misses some. The sample holds over 25,000 clones, and no clone turns up only once. Sequenced input: PBMCs. The receptors were gathered from a woman aged 60-75 years in good health, CMV-negative, and a related stem cell transplant donor. The CDR3 runs from the conserved cysteine through the conserved F or W. The D gene is left open where the match is weak. Clone sizes are given selectively: once, few, many, or a class where the clone is expanded.

V gene,J gene,D gene,clone size,CDR3 protein,CDR3 DNA
TRBV2,TRBJ2-7,TRBD2,-,CASSGLEGYEQYF,TGTGCCAGCAGCGGACTAGAGGGCTACGAGCAGTACTTC
TRBV4-1,TRBJ1-1,-,many,CASSQDAGRLLSFF,TGCGCCAGCAGCCAAGATGCGGGGCGGCTCCTAAGTTTCTTT
TRBV18,TRBJ2-1,-,many,CASSPERTVYNEQFF,TGTGCCAGCTCACCGGAGAGGACAGTTTACAATGAGCAGTTCTTC
TRBV4-1,TRBJ2-1,TRBD2,-,CASSQKAGGHTYNEQFF,TGCGCCAGCAGCCAAAAAGCGGGAGGGCACACCTACAATGAGCAGTTCTTC
TRBV5-1,TRBJ2-2,-,many,CASSLARGELFF,TGCGCCAGCAGCTTGGCCAGAGGGGAGCTGTTTTTT
TRBV5-6,TRBJ1-3,TRBD1,many,CASSLRGQRNTIYF,TGTGCCAGCAGCTTGAGGGGGCAAAGAAACACCATATATTTT
TRBV6-5,TRBJ2-1,TRBD2,many,CASSYSVGGGYNEQFF,TGTGCCAGCAGTTACTCTGTGGGCGGGGGCTACAATGAGCAGTTCTTC
TRBV5-1,TRBJ2-2,-,many,CASSLQTRATGTGELFF,TGCGCCAGCAGCCTGCAAACCCGGGCTACGGGGACCGGGGAGCTGTTTTTT
TRBV14,TRBJ1-2,-,many,CASSRGVSGYTF,TGTGCCAGCAGCCGGGGGGTTTCCGGCTACACCTTC
TRBV2,TRBJ1-1,-,many,CASVYEGEAFF,TGTGCCAGCGTCTATGAGGGTGAAGCTTTCTTT
TRBV19,TRBJ2-5,-,many,CASSTPGQRETQYF,TGTGCCAGTAGTACACCGGGACAAAGGGAGACCCAGTACTTC
TRBV7-9,TRBJ2-3,-,many,CASSPRGQWKDTQYF,TGTGCCAGCAGCCCTAGGGGCCAGTGGAAGGATACGCAGTATTTT
TRBV30,TRBJ2-3,TRBD2,-,CASTLGGGAFTDTQYF,TGTGCCTCGACGCTGGGCGGGGGAGCCTTTACAGATACGCAGTATTTT
TRBV7-8,TRBJ2-1,TRBD1,many,CASSLRQGPSNEQFF,TGTGCCAGCAGCTTAAGACAGGGGCCTAGCAATGAGCAGTTCTTC
TRBV2,TRBJ1-2,TRBD1,many,CASSGYGQGLNYGYTF,TGTGCCAGCAGTGGGTACGGACAGGGCCTTAACTATGGCTACACCTTC
TRBV27,TRBJ2-7,-,many,CASSPGRRGMYF,TGTGCCAGCAGTCCGGGACGACGGGGGATGTACTTC
TRBV2,TRBJ2-3,TRBD2,many,CASMTSGAQSQYF,TGTGCCAGCATGACTAGCGGGGCCCAATCGCAGTATTTT
TRBV7-6,TRBJ2-7,TRBD2,many,CASSLTSSGAGEQYF,TGTGCCAGCAGCTTAACCTCTAGCGGGGCCGGCGAGCAGTACTTC
TRBV12-3/TRBV12-4,TRBJ1-4,-,many,CASSQPRGPTNEKLFF,TGTGCCAGCAGCCAACCCAGGGGACCCACTAATGAAAAACTGTTTTTT
TRBV12-3/TRBV12-4,TRBJ2-1,TRBD1,many,CASSLGQGVNEQFF,TGTGCCAGCAGTTTAGGACAGGGGGTCAATGAGCAGTTCTTC
TRBV7-8,TRBJ2-7,TRBD1,few,CASSLKTGSGFFEQYF,TGTGCCAGCAGCCTCAAGACAGGGAGCGGTTTTTTCGAGCAGTACTTC
TRBV27,TRBJ1-6,-,many,CASSADSSSYNSPLHF,TGTGCCAGCAGTGCCGACAGTAGCTCCTATAATTCACCCCTCCACTTT